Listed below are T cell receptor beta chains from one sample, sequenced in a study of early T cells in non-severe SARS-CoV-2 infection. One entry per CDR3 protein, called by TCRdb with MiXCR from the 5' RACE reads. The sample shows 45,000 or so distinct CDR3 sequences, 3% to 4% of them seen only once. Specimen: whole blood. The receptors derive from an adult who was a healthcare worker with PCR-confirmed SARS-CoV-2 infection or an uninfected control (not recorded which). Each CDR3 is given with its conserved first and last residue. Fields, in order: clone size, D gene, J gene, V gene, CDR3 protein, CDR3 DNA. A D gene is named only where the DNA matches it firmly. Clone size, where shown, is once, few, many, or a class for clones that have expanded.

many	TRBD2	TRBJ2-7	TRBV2	CASNRAGESYEQYF	TGTGCCAGCAACCGAGCGGGAGAGTCCTACGAGCAGTACTTC
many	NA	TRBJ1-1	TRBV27	CASSLRGATEAFF	TGTGCCAGCAGTTTACGGGGAGCCACTGAAGCTTTCTTT
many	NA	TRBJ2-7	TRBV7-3	CASSLLAESSYEQYF	TGTGCCAGCAGCTTATTAGCGGAAAGCTCCTACGAGCAGTACTTC
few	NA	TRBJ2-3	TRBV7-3	CASSFGGISTDTQYF	TGTGCCAGCAGCTTTGGGGGGATAAGCACAGATACGCAGTATTTT
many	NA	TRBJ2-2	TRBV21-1	CASSTPGQGRTGELFF	TGTGCCAGCAGCACACCGGGACAGGGACGCACCGGGGAGCTGTTTTTT
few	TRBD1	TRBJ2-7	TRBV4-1	CASSQEGQGVDEQYF	TGCGCCAGCAGCCAAGAAGGACAGGGGGTGGACGAGCAGTACTTC
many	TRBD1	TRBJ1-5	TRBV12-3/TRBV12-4	CASSSGQGSQPQHF	TGTGCCAGCAGTTCTGGACAGGGCAGTCAGCCCCAGCATTTT
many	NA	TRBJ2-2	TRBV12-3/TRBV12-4	CASSIGQNTGELFF	TGTGCCAGCAGTATCGGACAGAACACCGGGGAGCTGTTTTTT
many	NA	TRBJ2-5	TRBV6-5	CASSIGVLETQYF	TGTGCCAGCAGTATAGGAGTCTTAGAGACCCAGTACTTC
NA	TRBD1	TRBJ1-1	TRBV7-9	CASSGRQGRETEAFF	TGTGCCAGCAGCGGTAGACAGGGCCGGGAAACTGAAGCTTTCTTT
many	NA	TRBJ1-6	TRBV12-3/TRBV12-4	CASSPLGQVGSPLHF	TGTGCCAGCAGCCCGTTGGGCCAGGTCGGTTCACCCCTCCACTTT
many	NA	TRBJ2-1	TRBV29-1	CSVWGPSSYNEQFF	TGCAGCGTTTGGGGGCCAAGCTCCTACAATGAGCAGTTCTTC
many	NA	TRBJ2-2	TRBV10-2	CAIVVENTGELFF	TGCGCCATCGTGGTGGAGAACACCGGGGAGCTGTTTTTT
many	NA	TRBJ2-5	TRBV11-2	CASSFGLSQETQYF	TGTGCCAGCAGCTTTGGACTTTCTCAAGAGACCCAGTACTTC
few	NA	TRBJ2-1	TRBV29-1	CSVEDRTWDEQFF	TGCAGCGTTGAAGATCGAACGTGGGATGAGCAGTTCTTC
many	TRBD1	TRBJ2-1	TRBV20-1	CSAARQGNEQFF	TGCAGTGCCGCCAGACAGGGCAATGAGCAGTTCTTC
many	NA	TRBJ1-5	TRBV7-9	CASSLAPYQPQHF	TGTGCCAGCAGCTTAGCCCCCTATCAGCCCCAGCATTTT
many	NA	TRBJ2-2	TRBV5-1	CASSLNPGTGELFF	TGCGCCAGCAGCCTTAACCCGGGCACCGGGGAGCTGTTTTTT
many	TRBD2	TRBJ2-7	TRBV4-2	CASSQEWLAGGYAYEQYF	TGTGCCAGCAGCCAAGAATGGCTAGCGGGGGGGTATGCCTACGAGCAGTACTTC
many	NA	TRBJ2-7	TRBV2	CASSIRDSEQYF	TGTGCCAGCAGTATACGGGACTCCGAGCAGTACTTC
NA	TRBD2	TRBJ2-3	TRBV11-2	CASSLRLAVGTDTQYF	TGTGCCAGCAGCCTCCGACTAGCGGTGGGGACAGATACGCAGTATTTT
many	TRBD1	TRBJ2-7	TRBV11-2	CASSLVAPGQGVYYEQYF	TGTGCCAGCAGCTTAGTCGCCCCCGGACAGGGGGTGTACTACGAGCAGTACTTC
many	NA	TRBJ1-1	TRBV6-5	CASSYLVGVPTEAFF	TGTGCCAGCAGTTACCTCGTAGGGGTTCCCACTGAAGCTTTCTTT
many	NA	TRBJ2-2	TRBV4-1	CASSQAVFTGELFF	TGCGCCAGCAGCCAAGCGGTCTTTACCGGGGAGCTGTTTTTT
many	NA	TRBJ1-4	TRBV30	CAWSPSGLEKLFF	TGTGCCTGGAGTCCGTCGGGCCTTGAAAAACTGTTTTTT
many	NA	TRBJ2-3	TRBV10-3	CAISGGWGTDTQYF	TGTGCCATCAGCGGCGGGTGGGGGACAGATACGCAGTATTTT